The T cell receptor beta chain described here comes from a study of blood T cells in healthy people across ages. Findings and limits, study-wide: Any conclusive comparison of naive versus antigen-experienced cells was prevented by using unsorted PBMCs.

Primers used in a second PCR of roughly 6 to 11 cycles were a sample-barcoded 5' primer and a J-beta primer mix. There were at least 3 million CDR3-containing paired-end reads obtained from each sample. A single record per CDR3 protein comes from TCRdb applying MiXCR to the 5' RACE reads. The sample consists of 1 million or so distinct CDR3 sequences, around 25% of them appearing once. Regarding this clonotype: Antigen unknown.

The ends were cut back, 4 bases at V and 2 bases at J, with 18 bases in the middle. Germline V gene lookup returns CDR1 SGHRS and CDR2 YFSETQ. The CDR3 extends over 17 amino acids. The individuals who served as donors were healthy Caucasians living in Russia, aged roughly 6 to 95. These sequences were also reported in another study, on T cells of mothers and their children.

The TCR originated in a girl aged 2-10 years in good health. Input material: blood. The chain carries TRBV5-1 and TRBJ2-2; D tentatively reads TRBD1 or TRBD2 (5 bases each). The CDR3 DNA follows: TGCGCCAGCAGCCGAGATCCAGGGAGCCTTAACACCGGGGAGCTGTTTTTT. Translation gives CASSRDPGSLNTGELFF.